This TCR beta chain originates from a study of shared clonotypes between healthy human individuals (dated by TCRdb to 2020 to 2022). The study in broad terms: The cohort included three men and two women between 18 and 49 years of age. For each donor, CD4 naive and CD4 memory were each given three plates, CD8 naive was given two plates, and CD8 memory was given one plate. The study deeply sequenced blood TCR repertoires of five healthy adults to estimate repertoire size and the extent of clonotype sharing between individuals. To increase sequencing depth and limit assay-specific biases, TCR repertoire library preparation and sequencing were carried out by different laboratories using diverse techniques. Each donor's leukapheresis produced roughly between roughly 0.94 and 9.5 billion PBMCs. Overall study results and their limits: When a handful of donors were compared, the shared fraction of clonotypes was around 4.6% for naive CD4, approximately 3.5% for naive CD8, 2.3% for memory CD4, and around 0.4% for memory CD8. Sampling was restricted to blood, and TCR repertoires in tissue are likely to differ from TCR repertoires in blood. Pairwise subsampling indicated that sequencing depth was expected to affect the degree of clonotype sharing among donors. Naive subsets generally had larger estimated clonotype richness than memory subsets did. Rarefaction of sorted-subset datasets indicated incomplete sequencing despite the large sequencing depth. The small number of donors limited the genetic and exposure-history diversity represented. Clonotypes shared by all four sorted-subset donors showed higher generation probabilities than non-shared clonotypes.

The donors were healthy, HIV-negative adults with no recently reported acute infections or vaccinations. All donors were Caucasian adults living in Nashville, Tennessee, USA. CD4+ T cells were enriched by magnetic negative selection, after which naive cells were positively selected on CD45RA and the negative fraction was taken as the memory subset. After blood collection by leukapheresis, PBMCs were isolated using Ficoll-Histopaque density gradient centrifugation and then cryopreserved in the vapor phase of liquid nitrogen. Analytical flow cytometry was used to check the purity and quantity of each magnetically sorted T cell population. Each sorted fraction had its genomic DNA isolated and then quantified by UV absorbance on a Nanodrop 2000c. Using the deep immunoSEQ assay, multiplex PCR amplified TCR CDR3 regions from genomic DNA. Genomic DNA extracted from each cell subset was distributed evenly over all wells of several immunoSEQ 96-well plates, and each plate served as one replicate. For sorted subsets, approximately 190 ng genomic DNA, equal to some 28,000 T cell genomes, was loaded into each replicate PCR. The purified libraries were quantified using a Qubit 3.0 fluorometer, sized with a Bioanalyzer 2100, and then quantified again using the KAPA Library Quantification kit. A separate single-read 150-cycle Illumina NextSeq 550 flow cell was used to sequence each immunoSEQ 96-well plate. The authors processed their data as follows. Because the immunoSEQ output held only junctional sequences and lacked quality scores, the filtering could not match the filtering applied to full-length reads. To assign V/J genes and CDR3, sequences were annotated using PyIR, a Python wrapper for IgBLAST v1.9, with IMGT germline references. Any read was removed if the V/J assignment was weak (E-value above 1e-6), the CDR3 was missing, or the read contained stop codons, out-of-frame junctions, or ambiguous translated residues. V3J clonotypes were defined as sequences sharing the same inferred V gene, J gene, and CDR3 amino acid sequence. Percentage overlap between repertoires was calculated by dividing the number of shared unique clonotypes by the size of the smaller repertoire. RTK rarefaction, the Chao1 estimator, and Recon v2.1 estimates of unobserved clonotypes were used to assess repertoire richness. OLGA was used to compute generation probabilities for all TCRbeta clonotypes that the gDNA method yielded from a handful of donors. The immuneACCESS repertoire file appears here via TCRdb, limited to in-frame rearrangements. These files lack a portion of the clones; in checked studies, under half of the deficit traces to unresolved V genes, and the cause of the others is not known. V and J calls and clone size are given by that table; D and trimming were obtained from the DNA. The sample table lists 1.5 million to 1.9 million clones, roughly 98% of them with a count of one. The leading ten clones occupy about 0.42% of the sample.

The germline V end is reduced by 6 bases and the J end by 0 bases; junction bases left unmatched: 8. The CDR3 has 15 amino acids, counting the end cysteine and phenylalanine. Only CDR3 DNA is held: 45 bases, read in frame from base 1. CDR1 and CDR2 (SQVTM, ANQGSEA) derive from the germline V gene. With regard to this clone: Its antigen remains unidentified. No base qualities exist here, and no much larger clone lies one base off it.

The chain is made from TRBV29-1 and TRBJ2-1; TRBD2 aligns with 7 central bases. The sequencing sample was made of naive CD4+ T cells sorted from blood. The meaning of the sample's cell subset or site label: CD45RA+ positively selected. The TCR comes from a man aged 25-45 years in good health. The CDR3 region has the sequence CSVLGGVSSYNEQFF. The nucleotide sequence reads as follows: TGCAGCGTCCTTGGGGGGGTAAGCTCCTACAATGAGCAGTTCTTC.